One sample yielded the 21 T cell receptor beta chains listed below, sequenced in a study of cytomegalovirus exposure and HLA in healthy donors. The assay was immunoSEQ multiplex PCR, and TCRdb's table has in-frame clones only and misses some. The sample includes 120,000 to 150,000 clones, 80% to 90% of them seen just once. Sequenced: PBMCs. The receptors stem from a man aged 18 to 29 in good health and CMV-seropositive.

This chain links TRBV18 with TRBJ2-3, with D possibly matching TRBD1 (5 bases). V lost 2 bases and J 5 bases, leaving 8 bases between the germline ends. The CDR3 is made up of 13 amino acids. CDR1 is KGHSH and CDR2 is LQKENI in the germline V gene. This CDR3 is CASSPGAGDTQYF. DNA of the CDR3: TGTGCCAGCTCACCAGGGGCAGGAGATACGCAGTATTTT.

This clone was detected only a few times. V and J are TRBV19 and TRBJ1-2; a possible D gene is TRBD1 (6 bases). Looked up from germline, CDR1 is LNHDA and CDR2 is SQIVND (reference sequence). Between the trimmed V and J ends, which lost 5 bases and 0 bases, there was a span of 16 bases. This CDR3 contains 16 residues. For the CDR3, the DNA is TGTGCCAGTAGTCTAGGGGGAGGGAGGACTAACTATGGCTACACCTTC. This translates into CASSLGGGRTNYGYTF.

In its sample, this clone was seen a few times. DNA for the CDR3: TGTGCCAGCAGTTTGGGGCGCTTGGAGACCCAGTACTTC. Amino acids: CASSLGRLETQYF. The rearrangement uses TRBV27 and TRBJ2-5; tentative D call: TRBD1 (5 bases). Trimming shortened V by 3 bases and J by 5 bases, and 10 bases separated the two germline ends. Germline V gene lookup returns CDR1 MNHEY and CDR2 SMNVEV (reference sequence). This CDR3 spans 13 amino acids.

This clone was detected only once. The gene calls are TRBV28 and TRBJ1-4; TRBD1 is a possible D gene (5 bases). Deletions cut 10 bases from V and 7 bases from J, with 10 bases between. Per the germline V gene, CDR1 is MDHEN and CDR2 is SYDVKM. CDR3 length: 11 amino acids. The CDR3 reads CAIGTREKLFF. The CDR3, as DNA: TGTGCCATCGGGACTCGTGAAAAACTGTTTTTT.

The chain links TRBV19 to TRBJ2-7; 11 bases map to TRBD2. Trimming cost V 3 bases and J 2 bases; bases outside gene matches: 3. CDR1 and CDR2 (germline): LNHDA, SQIVND (reference sequence). There are 15 residues in the CDR3. DNA of the CDR3: TGTGCCAGTAGTATCTTAGCGGGAGGGACCTACGAGCAGTACTTC. Encoded protein: CASSILAGGTYEQYF.

The CDR3 sequence is CASSLGWGDQETQYF. In DNA form, the CDR3 reads TGTGCCAGCAGCTTAGGGTGGGGGGACCAAGAGACCCAGTACTTC. The rearrangement links TRBV7-7 to TRBJ2-5, with D possibly matching TRBD2 (6 bases). This CDR3 has 15 amino acids. CDR1 and CDR2 from the germline V gene are SSHAT and FNYEAQ (reference sequence). V was clipped by 1 base and J by 0 bases, with 9 bases between them. Drawing the rest from reference TRBV7-7 and TRBJ2-5, the complete variable domain is GAGVSQSPRYKVTKRGQDVTLRCDPISSHATLYWYQQALGQGPEFLTYFNYEAQPDKSGLPSDRFSAERPEGSISTLTIQRTEQRDSAMYRCASSLGWGDQETQYFGPGTRLLVL.

The chain uses TRBV19 and TRBJ1-5, with 8 bases matching TRBD1. The CDR3 length is 15 residues. The ends lost 5 bases at V and 5 bases at J; junction bases unmatched: 8. Germline-derived CDR1 and CDR2 are LNHDA and SQIVND (reference sequence). The CDR3 spells CASSYVTGEDQPQHF. The CDR3 nucleotides read TGTGCCAGTAGTTACGTGACAGGGGAAGATCAGCCCCAGCATTTT. The whole variable domain, filled in from reference TRBV19 and TRBJ1-5, reads DGGITQSPKYLFRKEGQNVTLSCEQNLNHDAMYWYRQDPGQGLRLIYYSQIVNDFQKGDIAEGYSVSREKKESFPLTVTSAQKNPTAFYLCASSYVTGEDQPQHFGDGTRLSIL.

The rearrangement uses TRBV30 and TRBJ2-1; the D gene is possibly TRBD2 (6 bases). Germline CDR1 is GTSNPN and CDR2 is SVGIG (reference sequence). The CDR3 length is 11 residues. Trimming pared 2 bases from V and 10 bases from J, leaving 9 bases between. CDR3 coding DNA: TGTGCCTGGAGTTCTGGGGGGGAGCAGTTCTTC. Amino acid sequence: CAWSSGGEQFF.

The chain is built from TRBV28 and TRBJ1-2; TRBD1 aligns across 8 bases. Germline CDR1 MDHEN, CDR2 SYDVKM. The CDR3 length is 15 residues. V lost 5 bases to trimming and J lost 6 bases; unmatched junction nucleotides: 11. The CDR3 here is CASSPGQVILDGYTF. CDR3 coding DNA: TGTGCCAGCAGTCCGGGACAGGTGATTTTGGATGGCTACACCTTC.

This chain uses TRBV7-6 with TRBJ2-5; D may be TRBD2 (5 bases). Germline CDR1 and CDR2: SGHVS and FNYEAQ. Between the trimmed V and J ends, which lost 5 bases and 2 bases, there was a span of 21 bases. The CDR3 covers 17 residues. CDR3 DNA sequence: TGTGCCAGCAGCGCCGTGATCTCCCTTCGGGGTCAAGAGACCCAGTACTTC. It encodes CASSAVISLRGQETQYF.

CDR3 loop: CASSGDSAYYEQYF. The DNA of the CDR3 is TGTGCCAGCAGTGGGGACAGCGCTTACTACGAGCAGTACTTC. The chain employs TRBV6-5 and TRBJ2-7; 7 positions agree with TRBD1. With V trimmed by 5 bases and J by 3 bases, 7 bases remained unmatched. Germline lookup yields CDR1 MNHEY and CDR2 SVGAGI. The CDR3 is made up of 14 amino acids.

The rearrangement uses TRBV10-3 and TRBJ2-4, with D unclear. With 3 bases removed from V and 8 bases from J, the gap between germline ends came to 8 bases. There are 12 residues in the CDR3. The germline V gene encodes CDR1 ENHRY and CDR2 SYGVKD. The CDR3 here is CAISELADIQYF. The CDR3, as DNA: TGTGCCATCAGTGAATTGGCGGACATTCAGTACTTC.

V usage is TRBV5-6 and J usage is TRBJ1-2, with D tentatively TRBD1 (6 bases). The germline V gene encodes CDR1 SGHDT and CDR2 YYEEEE. Trimming took off 4 bases at V and 4 bases at J, with 17 bases between the two ends. The CDR3 covers 15 residues. The CDR3 sequence is CASSGAGQRLYGYTF. The CDR3 DNA is TGTGCCAGCAGCGGGGCAGGACAGCGACTCTATGGCTACACCTTC.

The rearrangement uses TRBV6-1 and TRBJ1-1, with TRBD1 matching 7 bases. The V gene's germline CDR1 is MNHNS and CDR2 SASEGT. V trimming: 4 bases; J trimming: 7 bases; junction bases outside the gene matches: 9. The CDR3 loop spans 14 amino acids. The DNA of the CDR3 is TGTGCCAGCAGTGGGGGAGGACAGGCTATTGAAGCTTTCTTT. Its protein is CASSGGGQAIEAFF.

The chain uses TRBV4-1 and TRBJ1-5; D is undetermined. This CDR3 is 14 amino acids long. V lost 1 base and J 3 bases, leaving 7 bases between the germline ends. In germline, CDR1 is MGHRA, CDR2 YSYEKL. CDR3 coding DNA: TGCGCCAGCAGCCAAGTCCGGGTCAATCAGCCCCAGCATTTT. This codes for CASSQVRVNQPQHF.

The gene calls are TRBV14 and TRBJ1-2; TRBD1 matches at 8 bases. The CDR3 is 14 amino acids. V lost 1 base and J lost 11; bases outside the gene matches: 9. Germline V gene data show CDR1 as SGHDN and CDR2 as FVKESK. This CDR3 reads CASSQGQGRRGYTF. The CDR3 DNA follows: TGTGCCAGCAGCCAAGGACAGGGGCGGAGAGGATACACCTTC.

The J gene is TRBJ1-5, the V gene TRBV4-1; the match to TRBD1 covers 7 bases. The V and J ends lost 3 bases and 3 bases, in that order; junction bases with no gene match: 2. This CDR3 has 14 residues. Germline V gives CDR1 MGHRA, CDR2 YSYEKL. The CDR3 sequence: CASSHGTDNQPQHF. CDR3 bases: TGCGCCAGCAGCCACGGGACAGACAATCAGCCCCAGCATTTT.

CDR3 loop: CASSQERGLSEAFF. Here the CDR3 DNA reads TGCGCCAGCAGCCAAGAAAGAGGGTTATCTGAAGCTTTCTTT. V and J are TRBV4-1 and TRBJ1-1, with D uncertain. The CDR3 consists of 14 residues. Trimming took off 0 bases at V and 6 bases at J, with 11 bases between the two ends. From germline, CDR1 is MGHRA and CDR2 YSYEKL.

The chain joins TRBV7-6 to TRBJ1-3; D is undetermined. The germline gives CDR1 SGHVS, CDR2 FNYEAQ. Between the trimmed V and J ends, which lost 1 base and 0 bases, there was a span of 7 bases. The CDR3 loop spans 15 amino acids. The chain's CDR3 is CASSLDGLSGNTIYF. In DNA, the CDR3 is TGTGCCAGCAGCTTAGACGGACTCTCTGGAAACACCATATATTTT.

The chain carries TRBV27 and TRBJ2-1; 8 bases fit TRBD2. The V gene end was trimmed by 5 bases and the J gene end by 7 bases; junction bases not matched to a gene: 10. Germline CDR1 and CDR2: MNHEY and SMNVEV (reference sequence). The CDR3 loop spans 15 amino acids. In nucleotides, the CDR3 is TGTGCCAGCAGTATTAAGACTAGCGCTTCTAATGAGCAGTTCTTC. Translation gives CASSIKTSASNEQFF.

This clone was found once. The rearrangement uses TRBV9 and TRBJ2-5; D is uncertain. The CDR3 spans 14 residues. Germline loops: CDR1 SGDLS, CDR2 YYNGEE. V gave up 0 bases and J gave up 7 bases, with 13 bases separating them. CDR3 nucleotide sequence: TGTGCCAGCAGCGTAGGCCTTGATTCGGGGACCCAGTACTTC. This gives the protein CASSVGLDSGTQYF.